Following are 25 T cell receptor beta chains from one sample sequenced in a study of blood T cell repertoires in COVID-19 (dated by TCRdb to 2020 to 2022). The library was generated by the immunoSEQ multiplex PCR assay. TCRdb's version of the immuneACCESS table is confined to in-frame rearrangements and falls short of the full clone set. An unresolved V gene accounts for under half of the shortfall where checked; the remainder is of unknown origin. The sample contains 20,000 to 25,000 clones, more than 70% of them found a single time. The top ten clonotypes cover roughly 10% of the sample. Source material: peripheral blood. The source is a human donor in a cohort sampled during active COVID-19. The donor label of this sample is uncertain.

This chain uses TRBV11-2 with TRBJ2-7; D unclear. V gave up 5 bases and J gave up 0 bases, with 8 bases separating them. This CDR3 region has 13 residues. From germline, CDR1 is SGHAT and CDR2 FQNNGV. The CDR3: CASSTYSSYEQYF. CDR3 nucleotide sequence: TGTGCCAGCAGCACCTACTCCTCCTACGAGCAGTACTTC.

The J gene is TRBJ1-4, the V gene TRBV3-1 (or the pseudogene TRBV3-2); possibly TRBD1 for D (6 bases). Looked up from germline, CDR1 is LGHDT and CDR2 is YNNKEL (reference sequence). V lost 6 bases and J lost 5, with 13 bases in between. CDR3 size: 14 residues. The CDR3 DNA reads TGTGCCAGCAGTCCGGGGGGCGGGAATGAAAAACTGTTTTTT. This sequence encodes CASSPGGGNEKLFF.

This chain links TRBV7-9 with TRBJ2-6; a possible D gene is TRBD2 (6 bases). The CDR3 is made up of 18 amino acids. The V end was cut by 7 bases, the J end by 0 bases, with 19 bases between. The germline CDR1 and CDR2 sequences are SEHNR and FQNEAQ (reference sequence). The CDR3: CASTQRRGEISGANVLTF. As DNA, the CDR3 is TGTGCCAGCACCCAAAGGCGGGGAGAGATCTCTGGGGCCAACGTCCTGACTTTC.

The chain joins TRBV6-5 to TRBJ2-7; 9 bases map to TRBD1. J was trimmed by 7 bases and V by 6 bases; bases with no gene match: 10. The CDR3 length is 14 residues. Germline assignment: CDR1 MNHEY and CDR2 SVGAGI. This CDR3 reads CASRPGTGLQEQYF. DNA for the CDR3: TGTGCCAGCAGGCCCGGGACAGGGCTACAGGAGCAGTACTTC.

J is TRBJ1-1 and V is TRBV7-9; 7 nucleotides align to TRBD1. The J segment lost 9 bases and the V segment lost 6 bases, leaving 7 bases of the junction unmatched. Germline V gene data show CDR1 as SEHNR and CDR2 as FQNEAQ (reference sequence). The CDR3 is 12 residues long. The CDR3: CASRPQTGKAFF. CDR3 in DNA: TGTGCCAGCAGACCCCAGACAGGGAAAGCTTTCTTT. Looking up the rest from reference TRBV7-9 and TRBJ1-1 gives the full variable domain: DTGVSQNPRHKITKRGQNVTFRCDPISEHNRLYWYRQTLGQGPEFLTYFQNEAQLEKSRLLSDRFSAERPKGSFSTLEIQRTEQGDSAMYLCASRPQTGKAFFGQGTRLTVV.

This chain connects TRBV5-1 to TRBJ2-3; TRBD1 might be the D (5 bases). There are 15 residues in the CDR3. V lost 2 bases, J lost 0 bases, and 10 bases lay in between. Germline V gene sequence: CDR1 SGHRS, CDR2 YFSETQ. CDR3 amino acids: CASSLQDTSTDTQYF. CDR3 DNA: TGCGCCAGCAGCTTACAGGATACTAGCACAGATACGCAGTATTTT.

In this sample, this clone turned up a few times. Germline and junction disagree at one end, which may indicate a read error. This chain links TRBV28 with TRBJ2-7; D unresolved. CDR1 MDHEN and CDR2 SYDVKM come from the germline V gene. This CDR3 is 10 amino acids long. The CDR3 loop reads CASSSDTWDF. The CDR3, as DNA: TGTGCCAGCAGCTCAGACACATGGGACTTC.

The chain is built from TRBV7-9 and TRBJ2-2, with D tentatively TRBD2 (6 bases). Deletions cut 4 bases from V and 0 bases from J, with 9 bases between. Germline V gene sequence: CDR1 SEHNR, CDR2 FQNEAQ (reference sequence). The CDR3 length is 15 residues. CDR3 coding DNA: TGTGCCAGCAGCTCACTAGCTGCGAACACCGGGGAGCTGTTTTTT. This gives the protein CASSSLAANTGELFF.

This clone was counted a few times. The V and J genes are TRBV7-9 and TRBJ2-5; 13 bases align to TRBD2. Per germline, CDR1 SEHNR and CDR2 FQNEAQ (reference sequence). J lost 7 bases, V lost 5 bases, and 7 bases had no gene match. This CDR3 has 15 amino acids. The CDR3, as DNA: TGTGCCAGCAGCACGTCACTAGCGGGAGGGGCGACCCAGTACTTC. Its translation: CASSTSLAGGATQYF. Drawing the rest from reference TRBV7-9 and TRBJ2-5, the complete variable domain is DTGVSQNPRHKITKRGQNVTFRCDPISEHNRLYWYRQTLGQGPEFLTYFQNEAQLEKSRLLSDRFSAERPKGSFSTLEIQRTEQGDSAMYLCASSTSLAGGATQYFGPGTRLLVL.

This sequence joins TRBV5-6 and TRBJ1-6; 8 bases are shared with TRBD1. Germline assignment: CDR1 SGHDT and CDR2 YYEEEE. This CDR3 spans 16 amino acids. The V gene end was trimmed by 4 bases and the J gene end by 10 bases; junction bases not matched to a gene: 13. CDR3 residues: CASSSSGRQGRSPLHF. CDR3 nucleotide sequence: TGTGCCAGCAGCAGCTCTGGGAGACAGGGGAGATCACCCCTCCACTTT.

This clone has only one observation. The chain recombines TRBV5-4 with TRBJ2-1, with 13 nucleotides matching TRBD2. V gave up 1 base and J gave up 0 bases; unmatched junction bases: 7. CDR3 length: 19 amino acids. The germline gives CDR1 SGHNT, CDR2 YYREEE (reference sequence). This chain's CDR3 is CASSLPGTSGASSYNEQFF. Written as DNA, the CDR3 is TGTGCCAGCAGCTTGCCCGGGACTAGCGGGGCCAGCTCCTACAATGAGCAGTTCTTC.

The chain uses TRBV28 and TRBJ2-1, with D perhaps TRBD1 (5 bases). The germline V gene encodes CDR1 MDHEN and CDR2 SYDVKM. Between the trimmed V and J ends, which lost 9 bases and 7 bases, there was a span of 19 bases. This CDR3 spans 14 amino acids. This chain's CDR3 is CASGVGHHSNEQFF. CDR3 in DNA: TGTGCCAGTGGGGTCGGACACCATTCGAATGAGCAGTTCTTC. The variable domain in full, completed from reference TRBV28 and TRBJ2-1, reads DVKVTQSSRYLVKRTGEKVFLECVQDMDHENMFWYRQDPGLGLRLIYFSYDVKMKEKGDIPEGYSVSREKKERFSLILESASTNQTSMYLCASGVGHHSNEQFFGPGTRLTVL.

The chain is built from TRBV6-6 and TRBJ1-1, with 7 nucleotides matching TRBD1. The CDR3 totals 16 residues. J lost 1 base, V lost 7 bases, and 12 bases had no gene match. CDR1 is MNHNY, CDR2 SVGAGI, per germline (reference sequence). CDR3 nucleotide sequence: TGTGCCAGCACACAATCTCCCGGGACAGAGAACACTGAAGCTTTCTTT. Translation gives CASTQSPGTENTEAFF.

The rearrangement links TRBV24-1 to TRBJ1-5; D remains unclear. There are 13 residues in the CDR3. The germline V gene encodes CDR1 KGHDR and CDR2 SFDVKD. V was pared by 3 bases and J by 4 bases, with 6 bases between. CDR3 loop: CATSDGGNQPQHF. The CDR3 nucleotides read TGTGCCACCAGTGATGGAGGTAATCAGCCCCAGCATTTT.

The chain links TRBV7-9 to TRBJ1-3; weak D call: TRBD1 (5 bases). The V end lost 8 bases, the J end lost 3 bases, and 14 bases lay between the germline ends. The CDR3 consists of 14 residues. Germline V gene lookup returns CDR1 SEHNR and CDR2 FQNEAQ (reference sequence). The CDR3 DNA reads as TGTGCCAGCTCTCGGGGGAGTGTTGGAAACACCATATATTTT. It is translated as CASSRGSVGNTIYF.

The genes are TRBV14 and TRBJ2-7; 13 bases are shared with TRBD2. Germline V gene lookup returns CDR1 SGHDN and CDR2 FVKESK. Trimming at V came to 3 bases and at J to 3 bases, leaving 2 bases not matched to a gene. The CDR3 is made up of 15 amino acids. CDR3 sequence (DNA): TGTGCCAGCAGCCAGCGACTAGCGGGAGGCTACGAGCAGTACTTC. Translation gives CASSQRLAGGYEQYF.

The chain joins TRBV2 to TRBJ1-2; the match to TRBD1 covers 12 bases. Looked up from germline, CDR1 is SNHLY and CDR2 is FYNNEI. The CDR3 is 17 amino acids. J was trimmed by 0 bases and V by 5 bases; bases with no gene match: 7. CDR3 region: CASSRGQGALSNYGYTF. In DNA, the CDR3 is TGTGCCAGCAGTCGGGGACAGGGGGCGCTGTCTAACTATGGCTACACCTTC. The variable domain in full, with the rest retrieved from reference TRBV2 and TRBJ1-2, is EPEVTQTPSHQVTQMGQEVILRCVPISNHLYFYWYRQILGQKVEFLVSFYNNEISEKSEIFDDQFSVERPDGSNFTLKIRSTKLEDSAMYFCASSRGQGALSNYGYTFGSGTRLTVV.

V usage is TRBV5-1 and J usage is TRBJ2-4, with TRBD1 matching over 8 bases. This CDR3 region has 13 residues. CDR1 and CDR2 from the germline V gene are SGHRS and YFSETQ. The V segment lost 5 bases and the J segment 9 bases; nucleotides outside the gene matches: 7. CDR3 DNA sequence: TGCGCCAGCAGTATAGACGGACAGGGCATTCAGTACTTC. It is translated as CASSIDGQGIQYF.

Only a few counts were recorded for this clone. The CDR3 DNA sequence: TGTGCCACCGACCCCGGGACAGCGAACACCGGGGAGCTGTTTTTT. This encodes CATDPGTANTGELFF. The chain employs TRBV19 and TRBJ2-2; 7 nucleotides agree with TRBD1. The CDR3 sequence is 15 residues long. With V trimmed by 10 bases and J by 0 bases, 8 bases remained unmatched. In germline, CDR1 is LNHDA, CDR2 SQIVND (reference sequence).

This chain links TRBV7-3 with TRBJ2-5; maybe TRBD2 (6 bases). The germline V and J ends were trimmed by 3 bases and 4 bases, with 9 bases remaining between them. Germline V CDR1 and CDR2: SGHTA, FQGTGA. The CDR3 is made up of 13 amino acids. CDR3 residues: CASSFSGGETQYF. The CDR3 region has the DNA TGTGCCAGCAGCTTTAGCGGTGGAGAGACCCAGTACTTC.

The chain has TRBV27 and TRBJ1-1; no firm D call. The CDR3 totals 12 residues. Trimming shortened V by 11 bases and J by 1 base, and 11 bases separated the two germline ends. The germline gives CDR1 MNHEY, CDR2 SMNVEV (reference sequence). CDR3 loop: CASKDRNTEAFF. The CDR3 DNA sequence: TGTGCCTCTAAAGATCGGAACACTGAAGCTTTCTTT.

The V gene is TRBV25-1, the J gene TRBJ1-1; 7 nucleotides match TRBD1. Germline values: CDR1 MGHDK, CDR2 SYGVNS. J lost 1 base, V lost 4 bases, and 9 bases had no gene match. This CDR3 comprises 16 residues. CDR3 in DNA: TGTGCCAGCAGTGGTTCCCCCGGGACAGCGAACACTGAAGCTTTCTTT. Translated: CASSGSPGTANTEAFF. The entire variable domain, with the rest obtained from reference TRBV25-1 and TRBJ1-1, is as follows: EADIYQTPRYLVIGTGKKITLECSQTMGHDKMYWYQQDPGMELHLIHYSYGVNSTEKGDLSSESTVSRIRTEHFPLTLESARPSHTSQYLCASSGSPGTANTEAFFGQGTRLTVV.

This chain links TRBV30 with TRBJ1-6; D not certain. This CDR3 spans 16 amino acids. Per germline, CDR1 GTSNPN and CDR2 SVGIG (reference sequence). Trimming took 0 bases from V and 5 from J, leaving 14 bases between them. The CDR3 coding sequence is TGTGCCTGGAGTGTAGGAGGGTATCTTAATAATTCACCCCTCCACTTT. Amino acid sequence: CAWSVGGYLNNSPLHF.

This clone showed up just once. The chain employs TRBV24-1 and TRBJ1-2; D is unresolved. The germline CDR1 and CDR2 sequences are KGHDR and SFDVKD. CDR3 size: 14 residues. With 3 bases removed from V and 4 bases from J, the gap between germline ends came to 11 bases. In nucleotides, the CDR3 is TGTGCCACCAGTGATGGGCGGACTTTCTATGGCTACACCTTC. Protein sequence: CATSDGRTFYGYTF.

This clone was observed once. The chain has TRBV10-3 and TRBJ2-1, with 13 bases identical to TRBD2. Germline V gives CDR1 ENHRY, CDR2 SYGVKD. The CDR3 totals 18 residues. Trimming took 2 bases from V and 5 from J; bases not matched to a gene: 9. CDR3 sequence: CAISEGTSGIRRNNEQFF. CDR3 bases: TGTGCCATCAGTGAGGGGACTAGCGGGATAAGGAGAAACAATGAGCAGTTCTTC.